This T cell receptor beta chain was observed in a study of early T cells in non-severe SARS-CoV-2 infection. Study-level points and caveats: Matches to VDJdb favored anti-spike CD8 responses and missed private and CD4 specificities.

Attachment of unique molecular identifiers to individual cDNA molecules was performed. Each CDR3 protein gets one entry after TCRdb re-called the 5' RACE reads with MiXCR. The repertoire holds about 59,000 distinct CDR3 sequences, with less than 15% as singletons. Details on this clonotype: The antigen is not known.

The germline V and J ends were trimmed by 3 bases and 4 bases, with 7 bases remaining between them. CDR3 length equals 13 residues. Germline V lookup: CDR1 LGHNT, CDR2 FRNRAP. The rearrangement links TRBV12-5 to TRBJ1-3, with D uncertain. The source was whole blood, collected at baseline. This TCR derives from an adult who was a healthcare worker with PCR-confirmed SARS-CoV-2 infection or an uninfected control (not recorded which). The DNA for the CDR3 is TGTGCTAGTGGTTTCCGGGAAGGAAACACCATATATTTT. This codes for CASGFREGNTIYF.